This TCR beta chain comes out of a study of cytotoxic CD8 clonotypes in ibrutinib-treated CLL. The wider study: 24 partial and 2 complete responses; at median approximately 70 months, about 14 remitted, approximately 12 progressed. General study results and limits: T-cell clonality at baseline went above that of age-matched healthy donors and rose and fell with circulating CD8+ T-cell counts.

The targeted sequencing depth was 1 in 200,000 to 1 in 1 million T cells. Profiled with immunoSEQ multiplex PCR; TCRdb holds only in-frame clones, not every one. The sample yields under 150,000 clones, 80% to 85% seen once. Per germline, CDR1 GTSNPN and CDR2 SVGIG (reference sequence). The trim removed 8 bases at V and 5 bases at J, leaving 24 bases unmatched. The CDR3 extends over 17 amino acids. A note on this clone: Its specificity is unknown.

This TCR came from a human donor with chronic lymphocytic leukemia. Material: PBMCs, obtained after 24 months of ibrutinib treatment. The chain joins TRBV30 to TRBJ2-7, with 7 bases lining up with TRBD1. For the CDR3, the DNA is TGTGCCGGGGTTCCTCGGACAACATTGAGCAGGGGGAACGAGCAGTACTTC. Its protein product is CAGVPRTTLSRGNEQYF.